This is a list of T cell receptor beta chains from one sample in a study of cytomegalovirus exposure and HLA in healthy donors. Produced via immunoSEQ multiplex PCR; TCRdb's table is partial and in-frame only. Here the sample spans approximately 270,000 clones, approximately 86% being singletons. The sequenced sample was PBMCs. The receptors derive from a woman aged 18-35 years in good health and CMV-seronegative. The CDR3 runs from the conserved cysteine through the conserved F or W. The D gene is left open where the match is weak. Size tells how often a clone was seen (once, few, many) or the class of an expanded clone, and some rows leave it out.

j_gene | abundance | v_gene | d_gene | CDR3nt | CDR3aa
TRBJ2-7 | . | TRBV10-2 | . | TGCGCCAGCAGTGAGTCTGACTCCCAGTACGAGCAGTACTTC | CASSESDSQYEQYF
TRBJ2-3 | . | TRBV5-1 | TRBD1 | TGCGCCAGCAGCTTGGAAGGGGGCATCACGCAGTATTTT | CASSLEGGITQYF
TRBJ1-5 | . | TRBV2 | . | TGTGCCAGCAGGGTTCGGGGCAATCAGCCCCAGCATTTT | CASRVRGNQPQHF
TRBJ2-2 | . | TRBV30 | TRBD1 | TGTGCCTGGATTGCCGGGACAGTCACCGGGGAGCTGTTTTTT | CAWIAGTVTGELFF
TRBJ1-1 | . | TRBV12-5 | . | TGTGCTAGTGGTTTGGTACTCGCAGGGAACGCTTTCTTT | CASGLVLAGNAFF
TRBJ1-5 | . | TRBV5-4 | . | TGTGCCAGCAGCGTCGGGACACACGACACGCCCCAGCATTTT | CASSVGTHDTPQHF
TRBJ1-4 | . | TRBV30 | . | TGTGCCTGGAGTTATCAAGTTGGCAGGGCTGAAAAACTGTTTTTT | CAWSYQVGRAEKLFF
TRBJ2-7 | once | TRBV28 | TRBD1 | TGTGCCAGCAGTTCAACAACCTCCGGGACAGGGGTCTACGAGCAGTACTTC | CASSSTTSGTGVYEQYF
TRBJ1-1 | once | TRBV28 | . | TGTGCCAGCAGTGCAGGCGTCATGAACACTGAAGCTTTCTTT | CASSAGVMNTEAFF
TRBJ2-3 | . | TRBV6-4 | . | TGTGCCAGCAGTGACCGGAGCATCACAGATACGCAGTATTTT | CASSDRSITDTQYF
TRBJ2-7 | . | TRBV5-1 | TRBD2 | TGCGCCAGCAGAATAACTAGCGGGGCGCGGCACGAGCAGTACTTC | CASRITSGARHEQYF
TRBJ1-1 | . | TRBV2 | . | TGTGCCAGCACCGAGGGGGAATGGGCACCCACTGAAGCTTTCTTT | CASTEGEWAPTEAFF
TRBJ2-7 | . | TRBV5-1 | . | TGCGCCAGCAGTTCTTTTAGGAGCGAGCAGTACTTC | CASSSFRSEQYF
TRBJ2-1 | . | TRBV5-4 | TRBD2 | TGTGCCAGCAGCTGGGGGGGACTAGCGCCTTACAATGAGCAGTTCTTC | CASSWGGLAPYNEQFF
TRBJ2-7 | . | TRBV9 | . | TGTGCCAGCAGCGCCAAGGATAACAGGGTGTACTACGAGCAGTACTTC | CASSAKDNRVYYEQYF
TRBJ2-1 | . | TRBV4-1 | TRBD1 | TGCGCCAGCAGCCTTGCCATGGGACAGTACAATGAGCAGTTCTTC | CASSLAMGQYNEQFF
TRBJ2-7 | . | TRBV7-9 | TRBD1 | TGTGCCAGCAGCCCTACAGGGGTCTACGAGCAGTACTTC | CASSPTGVYEQYF
TRBJ1-5 | . | TRBV7-9 | . | TGTGCCAGCAGCTCCCCGGGGGTTCCCCAGCATTTT | CASSSPGVPQHF
TRBJ2-1 | . | TRBV30 | TRBD2 | TGTGCCCGTTCCAACAGCCGGACTAGCGGGAGGGCCTCAGGAAATGAGCAGTTCTTC | CARSNSRTSGRASGNEQFF
TRBJ2-7 | . | TRBV7-2 | TRBD2 | TGTGCCAGCAGCTTAGTGGAGGCGGGACTAGCCTCCTACGAGCAGTACTTC | CASSLVEAGLASYEQYF
TRBJ1-5 | . | TRBV7-8 | . | TGTGCCAGCAGCTTAGCGGACTCTCTTCAGCCCCAGCATTTT | CASSLADSLQPQHF
TRBJ2-7 | few | TRBV2 | . | TGTGCCAGCAGTGTATCCTACGAGCAGTACTTC | CASSVSYEQYF
TRBJ1-5 | . | TRBV10-3 | . | TGTGCCATCAGTGAGTCGACAGATAGCAATCAGCCCCAGCATTTT | CAISESTDSNQPQHF
TRBJ2-4 | . | TRBV19 | . | TGTGCCAGTAGTCCACAGACGGTTGGCAAAAACATTCAGTACTTC | CASSPQTVGKNIQYF
TRBJ1-2 | . | TRBV29-1 | TRBD1 | TGCAGCGACGGACAGGAGAGTAACTATGGCTACACCTTC | CSDGQESNYGYTF
TRBJ1-5 | . | TRBV6-5 | . | TGTGCCAGCAGTGACCAGGGCAGCAATCAGCCCCAGCATTTT | CASSDQGSNQPQHF
TRBJ1-2 | . | TRBV13 | . | TGTGCCAGCAGCAGTGAGCAGGGGCAAAGGGATGGCTACACCTTC | CASSSEQGQRDGYTF
TRBJ2-4 | . | TRBV6-9 | TRBD2 | TGTGCCAGCAGTTATTCGAATCCGAGCGGGAGCGGAGCCAAAAACATTCAGTACTTC | CASSYSNPSGSGAKNIQYF
TRBJ2-7 | . | TRBV4-1 | . | TGCGCCAGCGGCCCCCCCCCGGGAGTGATCTACGAGCAGTACTTC | CASGPPPGVIYEQYF
TRBJ1-2 | . | TRBV7-2 | . | TGTGCCAGCAGCCAAAGGGAAGAGGGCTATGGCTACACCTTC | CASSQREEGYGYTF
TRBJ1-2 | . | TRBV11-2 | TRBD1 | TGTGCCAGCAGCTTAGGGGACAGACCTTATGGCTACACCTTC | CASSLGDRPYGYTF
TRBJ2-7 | . | TRBV4-1 | . | TGCGCCAGCAGCCATGGGGGCACCTCCTACGAGCAGTACTTC | CASSHGGTSYEQYF
TRBJ1-5 | . | TRBV5-6 | TRBD1 | TGTGCCAGCAGCCGTAAGATGGGACAGGGGGCGAGTCAGCCCCAGCATTTT | CASSRKMGQGASQPQHF
TRBJ1-1 | . | TRBV5-1 | . | TGCGCCAGCAGACAGGCTTACATGAACACTGAAGCTTTCTTT | CASRQAYMNTEAFF
TRBJ1-2 | . | TRBV7-2 | . | TGTGCCAGCAACAAACCCGGGGTCATCTATGGCTACACCTTC | CASNKPGVIYGYTF
TRBJ1-2 | few | TRBV6-5 | TRBD1 | TGTGCCACCCGACAGGGCTGGGACTATGGCTACACCTTC | CATRQGWDYGYTF
TRBJ1-2 | . | TRBV19 | . | TGTGCCAGTAGTATCGCCAGGGGTGGTGGCTACACCTTC | CASSIARGGGYTF
TRBJ2-7 | . | TRBV11-3 | . | TGTGCCAGCTGCGGGCCGGGACTGAAGGACCACGAGCAGTACTTC | CASCGPGLKDHEQYF
TRBJ1-5 | . | TRBV23-1 | . | TGCGCCAGCAGTCCTCGGGGAAGGAGTAATCAGCCCCAGCATTTT | CASSPRGRSNQPQHF
TRBJ2-1 | . | TRBV13 | TRBD2 | TGTGCCAGCAGCCCCCCCGGGAGGTCCTACAATGAGCAGTTCTTC | CASSPPGRSYNEQFF
TRBJ1-2 | few | TRBV30 | . | TGTGCCTCACTCCCCCCTGAGGTATCCTATGGCTACACCTTC | CASLPPEVSYGYTF
TRBJ2-7 | . | TRBV7-6 | . | TGTGCCAGCAGCTTAGGAGCTTCCTCCTACGAGCAGTACTTC | CASSLGASSYEQYF
TRBJ2-5 | few | TRBV5-1 | . | TGCGCCAGCAGACGGACAACAACTCAAGAGACCCAGTACTTC | CASRRTTTQETQYF
TRBJ1-6 | . | TRBV28 | TRBD1 | TGTGCCAGCAGTTCCTCTTTGACAGGGAAAGAGACCTATAATTCACCCCTCCACTTT | CASSSSLTGKETYNSPLHF
TRBJ1-5 | . | TRBV5-8 | . | TGTGCCAGCAGCAAGGAGGAGGGGCAGCCCCAGCATTTT | CASSKEEGQPQHF
TRBJ2-7 | . | TRBV7-9 | TRBD1 | TGTGCCAGCAGCTTACCTACGTCTTTGACAGGGACCTACGAGCAGTACTTC | CASSLPTSLTGTYEQYF
TRBJ1-2 | . | TRBV19 | TRBD1 | TGTGCCAGTAGTCCGGACAGGGGTAACTATGGCTACACCTTC | CASSPDRGNYGYTF
TRBJ2-5 | once | TRBV5-4 | TRBD2 | TGTGCCAGCAGCTTGAACGCGGGGGAAGAGACCCAGTACTTC | CASSLNAGEETQYF
TRBJ1-5 | . | TRBV5-1 | . | TGCGCCAGCAGCTTGGCGGCAGGGTGGCAGCCCCAGCATTTT | CASSLAAGWQPQHF
TRBJ2-7 | few | TRBV2 | . | TGTGCCAGCAGTGCCCTAGCTACAGGGCCCAAAAGAATGGAGCAGTACTTC | CASSALATGPKRMEQYF
TRBJ1-5 | . | TRBV30 | . | TGTGCCTGGAGTCAGGGTCCGGGTAATCAGCCCCAGCATTTT | CAWSQGPGNQPQHF
TRBJ1-1 | . | TRBV18 | TRBD1 | TGTGCCAGCTCAACGCTTGGGACAGGGGGCCTGACTGAAGCTTTCTTT | CASSTLGTGGLTEAFF
TRBJ2-5 | . | TRBV14 | TRBD2 | TGTGCCAGCAGCCAAGATACAGCGGGGGGGCCAGACTTC | CASSQDTAGGPDF
TRBJ2-7 | . | TRBV14 | TRBD2 | TGTGCCAGCTCCGACTTTCTAGCGGGAGGTAACGAGCAGTACTTC | CASSDFLAGGNEQYF
TRBJ2-7 | . | TRBV6-5 | . | TGTGCCAGCAGTTACTCCTTGGGCAGATCCTACGAGCAGTACTTC | CASSYSLGRSYEQYF
TRBJ1-1 | . | TRBV5-4 | TRBD1 | TGTGCCAGCAGCCCTGGGACAGGGAAGAACACTGAAGCTTTCTTT | CASSPGTGKNTEAFF
TRBJ2-1 | . | TRBV18 | . | TGTGCCAGCTCACGTTTTGAGGGAAAGGGTAATGAGCAGTTCTTC | CASSRFEGKGNEQFF
TRBJ1-4 | . | TRBV7-3 | . | TGTGCCAGCAGCTCCACCCCGGGGGAAAAACTGTTTTTT | CASSSTPGEKLFF
TRBJ2-2 | . | TRBV5-1 | TRBD1 | TGCGCCAGCAGCTTAGGGACAGTGAACACCGGGGAGCTGTTTTTT | CASSLGTVNTGELFF
TRBJ2-1 | . | TRBV9 | TRBD2 | TGTGCCAGCAGCCCCCATGCCCAGCGGGGATACAATGAGCAGTTCTTC | CASSPHAQRGYNEQFF